One sample yielded the 18 T cell receptor beta chains listed below, sequenced in a study of blood T cell repertoires in COVID-19. Sequencing was performed with immunoSEQ multiplex PCR; in TCRdb, only in-frame clones are kept and a portion is missing. Among 250,000 to 400,000 clones listed, approximately 88% were seen once. The sample was peripheral blood. The receptors were sampled from a woman in her twenties or thirties with COVID-19, enrolled during active disease.

J is TRBJ1-4 and V is TRBV5-1, with 7 bases identical to TRBD1. In germline, CDR1 is SGHRS, CDR2 YFSETQ. The CDR3 extends over 14 amino acids. J lost 2 bases, V lost 4 bases, and 2 bases had no gene match. The chain's CDR3 is CASSEGQTNEKLFF. The CDR3 DNA reads TGCGCCAGCAGCGAGGGACAGACTAATGAAAAACTGTTTTTT.

This clone was detected only a few times. The genes are TRBV7-2 and TRBJ2-5; weak D call: TRBD1 (6 bases). Germline V lookup: CDR1 SGHTA, CDR2 FQGNSA. The length of the CDR3 is 14 residues. Trimming removed 3 bases at V and 2 bases at J, with 10 bases between. The CDR3 sequence: CASSFDRIQETQYF. DNA of the CDR3: TGTGCCAGCAGCTTCGACAGGATTCAAGAGACCCAGTACTTC.

This chain links TRBV5-1 with TRBJ1-1; 8 bases align to TRBD1. This CDR3 is built from 14 residues. Germline V gene data show CDR1 as SGHRS and CDR2 as YFSETQ. Losses at the gene ends were 5 bases for V and 1 base for J; bases not matched to a gene: 4. Written as DNA, the CDR3 is TGCGCCAGCAGACCACAGGGGGGGAACACTGAAGCTTTCTTT. It yields the protein CASRPQGGNTEAFF.

The chain is built from TRBV6-5 and TRBJ2-1; D might be TRBD1 (5 bases). The V and J ends lost 6 bases and 5 bases respectively, with 14 bases between them. CDR1 and CDR2 (germline): MNHEY, SVGAGI. CDR3 size: 14 residues. CDR3 sequence reads: CASSPGVGDNEQFF. As DNA, the CDR3 is TGTGCCAGCAGCCCGGGTGTAGGGGACAATGAGCAGTTCTTC.

The sample holds one count of this clone. V is TRBV5-3 and J is TRBJ2-7, with D uncertain. TRBV5-3 is an ORF for which the function is uncertain. The CDR3 sequence is 12 residues long. Trimming pared 7 bases from V and 5 bases from J, leaving 13 bases between. The CDR3 DNA is TGTGCCAGACTTCCCCTAGTACACGAGCAGTACGTC. This sequence encodes CARLPLVHEQYV.

The gene calls are TRBV7-8 and TRBJ2-1, with 16 positions matching TRBD2. The germline V gene has CDR1 SGHVS and CDR2 FQNEAQ. CDR3 size: 16 residues. With V trimmed by 5 bases and J by 9 bases, 7 bases remained unmatched. Written as DNA, the CDR3 is TGTGCCAGCAGCCCGGGACTAGCGGGGGGGCTCAGTGAGCAGTTCTTC. Residues: CASSPGLAGGLSEQFF. Supplemented by reference TRBV7-8 and TRBJ2-1, the full variable domain reads GAGVSQSPRYKVAKRGQDVALRCDPISGHVSLFWYQQALGQGPEFLTYFQNEAQLDKSGLPSDRFFAERPEGSVSTLKIQRTQQEDSAVYLCASSPGLAGGLSEQFFGPGTRLTVL.

The V call is TRBV19, the J call TRBJ1-1; TRBD1 is a possible D gene (6 bases). The CDR3 consists of 14 residues. Trimming took off 7 bases at V and 0 bases at J, with 12 bases between the two ends. Germline V gives CDR1 LNHDA, CDR2 SQIVND (reference sequence). CDR3 sequence (DNA): TGTGCCAGTAAACAGGGTGGTTTGAACACTGAAGCTTTCTTT. Its translation is CASKQGGLNTEAFF.

The chain joins TRBV19 to TRBJ2-5, with TRBD1 as a possible D gene (6 bases). Germline V gene lookup returns CDR1 LNHDA and CDR2 SQIVND (reference sequence). This CDR3 is built from 14 residues. V was trimmed by 11 bases and J by 5 bases, leaving 21 bases between them. CDR3 DNA sequence: TGTGCCGGGGGACAACCGAGCCCGAAGGAGACCCAGTACTTC. Translating gives CAGGQPSPKETQYF.

The chain recombines TRBV5-8 with TRBJ1-1; the D is unclear. Per the germline V gene, CDR1 is SGHTS and CDR2 is YDEGEE. Trimming pared 1 base from V and 2 bases from J, leaving 3 bases between. The CDR3 length is 12 residues. CDR3: CASSLYNTEAFF. Here the CDR3 DNA reads TGTGCCAGCAGCTTGTATAACACTGAAGCTTTCTTT.

The J gene is TRBJ1-1, the V gene TRBV7-8; tentative D call: TRBD1 (5 bases). The CDR3 contains 14 residues. V was clipped by 5 bases and J by 2 bases, with 12 bases between them. CDR1 is SGHVS, CDR2 FQNEAQ, per germline. This CDR3 reads CASSTTGGNTEAFF. The CDR3 DNA is TGTGCCAGCAGCACCACCGGGGGAAACACTGAAGCTTTCTTT. The full variable domain, rest sourced from reference TRBV7-8 and TRBJ1-1, is GAGVSQSPRYKVAKRGQDVALRCDPISGHVSLFWYQQALGQGPEFLTYFQNEAQLDKSGLPSDRFFAERPEGSVSTLKIQRTQQEDSAVYLCASSTTGGNTEAFFGQGTRLTVV.

The V call is TRBV30, the J call TRBJ2-5, with D possibly TRBD2 on 6 matching bases. The CDR3 loop spans 18 amino acids. The ends were cut back, 1 base at V and 0 bases at J, with 21 bases in the middle. Germline V gene data show CDR1 as GTSNPN and CDR2 as SVGIG (reference sequence). CDR3: CAWSAPLIRGVNQETQYF. The CDR3 bases are TGTGCCTGGAGTGCCCCCCTAATTCGCGGGGTAAACCAAGAGACCCAGTACTTC.

This chain joins TRBV3-1 (or the pseudogene TRBV3-2) and TRBJ1-3; the match to TRBD1 covers 7 bases. J gave up 2 bases and V 1 base, and 8 bases lay outside the gene matches. The CDR3 runs 17 residues. CDR1 is LGHDT and CDR2 is YNNKEL in the germline V gene (reference sequence). The CDR3 loop reads CASSQAATGSAGNTIYF. CDR3 nucleotides: TGTGCCAGCAGCCAAGCGGCGACAGGGAGCGCTGGAAACACCATATATTTT.

This clone has a single count. The chain combines TRBV6-5 with TRBJ1-2; 9 bases align to TRBD1. Trimming took 5 bases from V and 4 from J; bases not matched to a gene: 5. Per the germline V gene, CDR1 is MNHEY and CDR2 is SVGAGI. This CDR3 is 14 amino acids long. CDR3 coding DNA: TGTGCCAGCAGTCCAACAGGGGGCGGCTATGGCTACACCTTC. As protein: CASSPTGGGYGYTF.

This chain connects TRBV5-5 to TRBJ2-3, with D possibly being TRBD2 (5 bases). This CDR3 comprises 15 residues. Trimming removed 4 bases from V and 5 bases from J, with 17 bases in between. Germline V gene data show CDR1 as SGHKS and CDR2 as YYEKEE (reference sequence). This CDR3 reads CASSSGRGEVDTQYF. The DNA of the CDR3 is TGTGCCAGCAGCAGCGGCCGGGGAGAGGTAGATACGCAGTATTTT.

CDR3 region: CASSDAGVLREETQYF. DNA of the CDR3: TGTGCCAGTAGCGATGCCGGGGTCCTCCGGGAAGAGACCCAGTACTTC. The J gene is TRBJ2-5, the V gene TRBV19; a possible D gene is TRBD2 (5 bases). CDR3 length: 16 residues. Per the germline V gene, CDR1 is LNHDA and CDR2 is SQIVND (reference sequence). Trimming left V 6 bases short and J 3 bases short, with 20 bases between.

The chain carries TRBV6-2 or TRBV6-3 and TRBJ2-7, with 7 bases fitting TRBD1. This CDR3 comprises 12 residues. Germline V gene data show CDR1 as MNHEY and CDR2 as SVGEGT. Trimming took 5 bases from V and 5 from J; bases not matched to a gene: 3. The DNA for the CDR3 is TGTGCCAGCAGTCGAACAGGGGACGAGCAGTACTTC. It codes for CASSRTGDEQYF.

Only one count was recorded for this clone. The chain combines TRBV5-1 with TRBJ2-7; D may be TRBD2 (7 bases). Germline V gene lookup returns CDR1 SGHRS and CDR2 YFSETQ. This CDR3 is built from 16 residues. The V end lost 6 bases, the J end lost 9 bases, and 28 bases lay between the germline ends. CDR3 protein: CASIVRPAGATGRQYV. The DNA for the CDR3 is TGCGCCAGCATCGTCAGGCCGGCGGGGGCCACTGGTAGGCAGTACGTC.

This clone was observed a handful of times. V is TRBV5-6 and J is TRBJ2-7, with 8 bases matching TRBD1. Germline lookup yields CDR1 SGHDT and CDR2 YYEEEE. V shed 4 bases, J shed 2 bases, and the junction held 8 bases outside the gene matches. The CDR3 length is 15 residues. CDR3 DNA sequence: TGTGCCAGCAGCGAACCCAGGGGGCGGACCTACGAGCAGTACTTC. It is translated as CASSEPRGRTYEQYF.